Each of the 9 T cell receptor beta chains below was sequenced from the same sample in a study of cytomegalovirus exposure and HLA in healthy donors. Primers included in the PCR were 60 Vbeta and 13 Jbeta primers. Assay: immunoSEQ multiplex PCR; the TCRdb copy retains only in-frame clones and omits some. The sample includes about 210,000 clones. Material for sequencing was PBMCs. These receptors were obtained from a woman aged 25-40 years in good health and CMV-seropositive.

The CDR3 DNA follows: TGTGCCACCAGCAGCCGAAACAGGGGGCGGTTGACTAATGAAAAACTGTTTTTT. Its protein is CATSSRNRGRLTNEKLFF. The J gene is TRBJ1-4, the V gene TRBV15, with 9 bases lining up with TRBD1. Germline loops: CDR1 LNHNV, CDR2 YYDKDF (reference sequence). The CDR3 loop spans 18 amino acids. V lost 3 bases, J lost 2 bases, and 10 bases stayed unmatched.

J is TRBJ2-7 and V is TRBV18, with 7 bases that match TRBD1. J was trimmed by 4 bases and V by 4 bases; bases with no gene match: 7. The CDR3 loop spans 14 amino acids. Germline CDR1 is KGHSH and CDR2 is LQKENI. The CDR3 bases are TGTGCCAGCTCACTAGGGGACAGCCTATACGAGCAGTACTTC. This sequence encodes CASSLGDSLYEQYF.

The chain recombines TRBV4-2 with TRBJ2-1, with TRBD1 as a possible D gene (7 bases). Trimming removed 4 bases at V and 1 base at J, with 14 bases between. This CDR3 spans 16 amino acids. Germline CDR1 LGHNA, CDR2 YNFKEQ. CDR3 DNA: TGTGCCAGCAGCCCCCATGCGGGACAGTCCTACAATGAGCAGTTCTTC. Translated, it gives CASSPHAGQSYNEQFF.

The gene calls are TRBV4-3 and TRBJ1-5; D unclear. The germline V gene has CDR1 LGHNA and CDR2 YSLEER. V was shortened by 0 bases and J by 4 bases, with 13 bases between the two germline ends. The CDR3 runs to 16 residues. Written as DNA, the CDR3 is TGCGCCAGCAGCCAAGACTTCTCGCCACAAAATCAGCCCCAGCATTTT. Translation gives CASSQDFSPQNQPQHF.

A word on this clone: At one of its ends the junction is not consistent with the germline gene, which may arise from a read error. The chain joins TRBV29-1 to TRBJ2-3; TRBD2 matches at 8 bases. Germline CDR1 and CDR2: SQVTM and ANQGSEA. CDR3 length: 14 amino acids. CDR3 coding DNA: TGCCGCGTTGTTCTAGCGGGTAGCACAGATACGCAGTATTTT. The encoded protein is CRVVLAGSTDTQYF.

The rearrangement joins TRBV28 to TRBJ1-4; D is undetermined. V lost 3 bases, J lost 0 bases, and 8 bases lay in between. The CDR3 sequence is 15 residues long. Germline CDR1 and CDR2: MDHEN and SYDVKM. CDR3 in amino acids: CASSLYGATNEKLFF. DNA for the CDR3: TGTGCCAGCAGTTTGTACGGTGCAACTAATGAAAAACTGTTTTTT.

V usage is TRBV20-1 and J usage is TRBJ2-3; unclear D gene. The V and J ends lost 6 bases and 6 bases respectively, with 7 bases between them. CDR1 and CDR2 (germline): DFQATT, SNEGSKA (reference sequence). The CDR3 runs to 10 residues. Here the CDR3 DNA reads TGCAGTGCCCCTAGGGATACGCAGTATTTT. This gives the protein CSAPRDTQYF.

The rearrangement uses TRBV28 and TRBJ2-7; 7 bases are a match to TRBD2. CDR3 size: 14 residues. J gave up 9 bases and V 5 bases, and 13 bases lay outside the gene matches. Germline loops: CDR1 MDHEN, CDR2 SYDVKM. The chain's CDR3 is CASSGGERPTRQYF. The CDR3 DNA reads TGTGCCAGCAGTGGGGGGGAGCGGCCGACGAGGCAGTACTTC.

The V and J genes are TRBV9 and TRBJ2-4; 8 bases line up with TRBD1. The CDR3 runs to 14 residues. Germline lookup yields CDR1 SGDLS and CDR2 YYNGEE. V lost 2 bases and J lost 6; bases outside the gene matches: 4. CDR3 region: CASSVQGASNIQYF. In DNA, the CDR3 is TGTGCCAGCAGCGTCCAGGGGGCGTCAAACATTCAGTACTTC.